Sequencing of this T cell receptor (beta chain) was carried out in a study of identical twins. The CDR3 extends over 13 amino acids. Trimming shortened V by 4 bases and J by 6 bases, and 12 bases separated the two germline ends. Germline V gene lookup returns CDR1 SGHNT and CDR2 YENEEA. Study results and caveats: Insertions ran lower in abundant cord blood beta clonotypes, though not in memory repertoires. Within twin pairs, the out-of-frame alpha sequences they shared showed excess low generation probability. Invariant cells of the MAIT and iNKT types might have partly distorted the zero-insertion analyses.

One entry per CDR3 protein, called by TCRdb with MiXCR from the 5' RACE reads. This sample has 200,000 to 250,000 distinct CDR3 sequences, with about 7% found just once. Concerning this clonotype: The antigen is unknown.

This sample also belongs to another study, concerning yellow fever vaccine responses in identical twins.

The chain has TRBV11-3 and TRBJ1-1; TRBD1 is a possible D gene (5 bases). Sequenced sample: memory (CD45RO+) T cells sorted from blood. The receptor was isolated from a woman younger than 35 in good health. The CDR3 loop is CASSSFRGAEAFF. In DNA form, the CDR3 reads TGTGCCAGCAGCTCCTTTCGAGGGGCTGAAGCTTTCTTT.